This TCR beta chain was retrieved from a study of cytomegalovirus exposure and HLA in healthy donors. About the study: Most genotyped donors, approximately 81% of more than 300, had Caucasian-associated genetic ancestry. Study-level points and caveats: Accurate prediction of most subjects' HLA-A and HLA-B alleles from TCR beta sequences was reported. CMV serostatus alone was available as immune exposure information. Several of the most significant clusters appeared, in a later analysis, to be linked to common viral pathogens.

The PCR made use of 60 Vbeta and 13 Jbeta primers. The protocol was immunoSEQ multiplex PCR, while the TCRdb copy is restricted to in-frame clones and leaves out a portion. The sample shows 250,000 to 350,000 clones, about nine tenths of them seen only once. As regards this clone: The target antigen is unknown.

Per germline, CDR1 MDHEN and CDR2 SYDVKM. CDR3 length equals 15 residues. V lost 1 base and J 7 bases, leaving 14 bases between the germline ends. The chain combines TRBV28 with TRBJ1-5, with D tentatively TRBD1 (5 bases). The receptor was isolated from a man in his forties or fifties in good health and CMV-seropositive. The sample consisted of PBMCs. The CDR3 nucleotides read TGTGCCAGCAGTTTATTTTTCAGGGTTGGACAGCCCCAGCATTTT. Translation gives CASSLFFRVGQPQHF.